Listed below are T cell receptor beta chains from one sample, sequenced in a study of cytomegalovirus exposure and HLA in healthy donors. TCRdb's copy holds only in-frame clones and misses some; the assay was immunoSEQ multiplex PCR. The sample has some 140,000 clones; about 80% are singletons. Specimen: PBMCs. These TCRs come from a man aged 50 to 59 in good health and CMV-seronegative. Both conserved end residues are part of each CDR3. D genes are given only for firm matches. A clone size is listed for some rows: how often the clone was seen (once, few, many), or a class if it is expanded.

V gene,clone size,J gene,CDR3 length,D gene,CDR3 protein,CDR3 DNA
TRBV19,once,TRBJ1-5,15,NA,CASSMGGSYGRPQHF,TGTGCCAGTAGTATGGGGGGTAGTTACGGAAGGCCCCAGCATTTT
TRBV9,NA,TRBJ2-7,14,TRBD1,CASSVVQGPGEQYF,TGTGCCAGCAGCGTAGTACAGGGGCCGGGGGAGCAGTACTTC
TRBV5-4,NA,TRBJ2-5,14,TRBD2,CATTPGGVGETQYF,TGTGCCACTACGCCGGGGGGAGTAGGGGAGACCCAGTACTTC
TRBV11-1,NA,TRBJ2-7,15,TRBD1,CASSRPGDRSYEQYF,TGTGCCAGCAGCCGACCAGGGGACAGGTCCTACGAGCAGTACTTC
TRBV11-2,few,TRBJ1-2,14,TRBD1,CASSAQGGDYGYTF,TGTGCCAGCAGCGCCCAGGGGGGAGACTATGGCTACACCTTC
TRBV13,NA,TRBJ1-5,17,TRBD1,CASSSSTGGSGNQPQHF,TGTGCCAGCAGCTCCTCTACAGGGGGCAGCGGGAATCAGCCCCAGCATTTT
TRBV18,few,TRBJ2-7,15,TRBD1,CASSPTGGSSYEQYF,TGTGCCAGCTCACCCACAGGGGGGAGTTCCTACGAGCAGTACTTC
TRBV2,medium-sized,TRBJ2-7,16,NA,CASRERIQGRLYEQYF,TGTGCCAGCAGGGAGCGGATTCAGGGGCGTCTCTACGAGCAGTACTTC
TRBV28,NA,TRBJ2-6,16,NA,CASSTPGFSGANVLTF,TGTGCCAGCAGTACCCCAGGGTTCTCTGGGGCCAACGTCCTGACTTTC
TRBV9,once,TRBJ1-4,15,NA,CASSAGGGTNEKLFF,TGTGCCAGCAGCGCGGGAGGGGGTACTAATGAAAAACTGTTTTTT
TRBV4-1,NA,TRBJ1-1,15,TRBD1,CASSKGDRGVTEAFF,TGCGCCAGCAGCAAGGGCGACAGGGGTGTCACTGAAGCTTTCTTT
TRBV27,NA,TRBJ2-7,12,NA,CASSSVRNEQYF,TGTGCCAGCAGTTCGGTACGTAACGAGCAGTACTTC
TRBV5-1,NA,TRBJ2-3,16,NA,CASSYRYRSSTDTQYF,TGCGCCAGCAGCTACCGTTACAGGTCTAGCACAGATACGCAGTATTTT
TRBV29-1,NA,TRBJ1-5,12,TRBD1,CSVRTGDQPQHF,TGCAGCGTGAGGACAGGGGATCAGCCCCAGCATTTT
TRBV7-6,NA,TRBJ2-7,13,NA,CASSLDRGRGVYF,TGTGCCAGCAGCTTAGATAGGGGCCGAGGCGTGTACTTC
TRBV2,once,TRBJ1-1,15,TRBD1,CASSDLGDRNTEAFF,TGTGCCAGCAGTGATCTCGGGGACAGAAACACTGAAGCTTTCTTT
TRBV19,NA,TRBJ2-5,15,TRBD2,CASSRTSGSQETQYF,TGTGCCAGTAGTAGAACTAGCGGGAGCCAAGAGACCCAGTACTTC
TRBV5-5,NA,TRBJ1-5,13,NA,CASSHGGNQPQHF,TGTGCCAGCAGCCACGGAGGGAATCAGCCCCAGCATTTT
TRBV27,NA,TRBJ2-7,17,TRBD2,CASSSWTSGYPSYEQYF,TGTGCCAGCAGTTCGTGGACTAGCGGGTACCCCTCCTACGAGCAGTACTTC
TRBV28,NA,TRBJ2-7,15,NA,CASISSGSGSYEQYF,TGTGCCAGCATCTCCAGCGGCAGCGGATCCTACGAGCAGTACTTC
TRBV7-9,NA,TRBJ2-7,19,TRBD2,CASSLDSSGGPGVAYEQYF,TGTGCCAGCAGCTTAGATTCTAGCGGAGGGCCGGGAGTCGCCTACGAGCAGTACTTC
TRBV21-1,once,TRBJ2-2,16,NA,CASSKDLGQNTGELFF,TGTGCCAGCAGCAAAGACCTCGGACAGAACACCGGGGAGCTGTTTTTT
TRBV19,NA,TRBJ1-5,15,NA,CASKLGQPGHQPQHF,TGTGCCAGTAAACTGGGACAACCCGGCCATCAGCCCCAGCATTTT
TRBV9,NA,TRBJ2-3,16,TRBD1,CASSDGDRVRTDTQYF,TGTGCCAGCAGCGATGGGGACAGGGTCCGCACAGATACGCAGTATTTT
TRBV2,NA,TRBJ2-3,14,TRBD1,CATKGDSPTDTQYF,TGTGCCACCAAGGGGGACAGCCCCACAGATACGCAGTATTTT
TRBV6-5,NA,TRBJ2-3,12,NA,CASSSGKGTQYF,TGTGCCAGCAGTTCCGGCAAGGGGACGCAGTATTTT
TRBV6-5,NA,TRBJ1-2,14,NA,CASSYAPEDHGYTF,TGTGCCAGCAGTTACGCACCGGAGGATCATGGCTACACCTTC
TRBV10-1,NA,TRBJ2-1,15,NA,CASSDGGTGYNEQFF,TGCGCCAGCAGTGATGGCGGAACGGGTTACAATGAGCAGTTCTTC
TRBV29-1,NA,TRBJ1-1,12,NA,CSVGDGDTEAFF,TGCAGCGTTGGAGACGGGGACACTGAAGCTTTCTTT
TRBV28,NA,TRBJ1-2,18,TRBD1,CASSSPHRDRKKDYGYTF,TGTGCCAGCAGTTCTCCCCACCGGGACAGGAAAAAGGACTATGGCTACACCTTC
TRBV5-1,few,TRBJ2-2,16,NA,CASSLERGLNTGELFF,TGCGCCAGCAGCTTGGAACGCGGGTTGAACACCGGGGAGCTGTTTTTT
TRBV28,NA,TRBJ2-2,15,TRBD2,CASRREGNSGEELFF,TGTGCCAGCCGACGGGAGGGGAATAGCGGGGAGGAGCTGTTTTTT
TRBV9,few,TRBJ2-3,13,NA,CASSVANWDTQYF,TGTGCCAGCAGCGTAGCTAATTGGGATACGCAGTATTTT
TRBV11-2,few,TRBJ2-3,14,TRBD2,CASSLYGGADTQYF,TGTGCCAGCAGCTTATATGGGGGGGCAGATACGCAGTATTTT
TRBV18,NA,TRBJ2-1,16,NA,CASSPLAPLSYNEQFF,TGTGCCAGCTCACCACTAGCGCCCCTCTCCTACAATGAGCAGTTCTTC
TRBV19,NA,TRBJ1-2,15,NA,CASSIAGASNYGYTF,TGTGCCAGTAGTATTGCGGGAGCTTCTAACTATGGCTACACCTTC
TRBV28,NA,TRBJ1-3,14,NA,CASRRHRAGNTIYF,TGTGCCAGCAGAAGGCACAGGGCTGGAAACACCATATATTTT
TRBV5-6,NA,TRBJ2-7,15,TRBD2,CASSQRTSGLYEQYF,TGTGCCAGCAGCCAGCGGACTAGCGGGCTCTACGAGCAGTACTTC
TRBV5-4,NA,TRBJ2-7,16,TRBD2,CASSLGPSGSGYEQYF,TGTGCCAGCAGCTTGGGTCCTAGCGGGAGCGGCTACGAGCAGTACTTC
TRBV5-1,NA,TRBJ2-1,15,NA,CASTIGLSTYNEQFF,TGCGCCAGCACTATCGGACTTTCAACATACAATGAGCAGTTCTTC
TRBV5-1,NA,TRBJ2-1,11,NA,CASSLGEHQFF,TGCGCCAGCAGCTTGGGGGAGCACCAGTTCTTC
TRBV27,NA,TRBJ1-5,19,NA,CASSLKKRGHRACNQPQHF,TGTGCCAGCAGTTTAAAAAAAAGAGGCCACCGCGCCTGCAATCAGCCCCAGCATTTT
TRBV5-4,few,TRBJ2-5,15,TRBD1,CASRASGGNQETQYF,TGTGCCAGCAGAGCCTCAGGGGGTAACCAAGAGACCCAGTACTTC
TRBV28,NA,TRBJ2-3,15,TRBD2,CASSTTSGSTDTQYF,TGTGCCAGCAGCACTACTAGCGGGAGTACAGATACGCAGTATTTT
TRBV9,NA,TRBJ2-2,16,TRBD1,CASSVAAGGNTGELFF,TGTGCCAGCAGCGTAGCGGCAGGGGGCAACACCGGGGAGCTGTTTTTT
TRBV5-1,few,TRBJ1-4,14,TRBD1,CASRATGMAEKLFF,TGCGCCAGCAGGGCGACAGGGATGGCCGAAAAACTGTTTTTT
TRBV28,NA,TRBJ1-2,14,NA,CASSPEQGNYGYTF,TGTGCCAGCAGCCCAGAGCAGGGAAACTATGGCTACACCTTC
TRBV5-1,NA,TRBJ1-6,14,TRBD1,CASSPGTDNSPLHF,TGCGCCAGCAGCCCAGGGACAGACAATTCACCCCTCCACTTT